This T cell receptor (beta chain) was sequenced in a study of OX40 agonist ivuxolimab in advanced cancers. Study background: It was ivuxolimab, an agonistic anti-OX40 (CD134) antibody, that patients were treated with. Allowance was made for prior anti-PD-1, anti-PD-L1 or anti-CTLA-4 therapy, and 40% had some.

This clone is termed medium-sized (0.01 to 0.1%). Its antigen is not known. Study results and limitations: Partial responders at 0.1-3.0 mg/kg showed near-lowest clonal expansion. Expanded clones belonging to CD8+ T cells outnumbered, on average, those of CD4+.

TCRdb's table, derived via immunoSEQ multiplex PCR, lists solely in-frame clones and lacks some. The table includes about 28,000 clones, about 88% detected once. Sequenced material: CD4+ or CD8+ T cells sorted from blood, taken in a trial of the OX40 agonist ivuxolimab. This receptor was obtained from an adult with an advanced solid tumor such as melanoma, head and neck, liver or kidney cancer.

The DNA for the CDR3 is TGTGCCAGCAGCTTAGTGACAGGGTCTGAAGCTTTCTTT. Encoded protein: CASSLVTGSEAFF. V usage is TRBV7-2 and J usage is TRBJ1-1, with TRBD1 identical over 7 bases. Germline loops: CDR1 SGHTA, CDR2 FQGNSA. The CDR3 loop spans 13 amino acids. V lost 1 base to trimming and J lost 6 bases; unmatched junction nucleotides: 2.